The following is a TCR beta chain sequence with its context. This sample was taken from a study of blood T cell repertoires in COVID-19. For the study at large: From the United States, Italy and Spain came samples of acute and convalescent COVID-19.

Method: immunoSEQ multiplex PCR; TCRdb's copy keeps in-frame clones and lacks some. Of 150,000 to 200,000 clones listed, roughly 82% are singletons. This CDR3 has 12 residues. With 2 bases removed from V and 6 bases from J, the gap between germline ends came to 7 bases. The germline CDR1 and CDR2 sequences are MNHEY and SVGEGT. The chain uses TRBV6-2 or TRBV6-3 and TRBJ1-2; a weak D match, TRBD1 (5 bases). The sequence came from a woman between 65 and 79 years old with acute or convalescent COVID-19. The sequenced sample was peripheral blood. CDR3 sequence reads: CASSYPRDGYTF. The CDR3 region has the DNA TGTGCCAGCAGTTACCCCAGGGATGGCTACACCTTC.